The TCR beta chain under discussion was sequenced for a study of T cell responses to AZD1222 COVID-19 vaccine. Assay used: immunoSEQ multiplex PCR; TCRdb lists only in-frame clones, some missing. This table holds about 86,000 clones, approximately 89% found once. From germline, CDR1 is LNHDA and CDR2 SQIVND (reference sequence). CDR3 length: 12 amino acids. The germline V and J ends were trimmed by 8 bases and 0 bases, with 7 bases remaining between them. This TCR was recovered from an adult in good health. V is TRBV19 and J is TRBJ1-1; the D is unclear. The sequencing here drew on peripheral blood, taken on day 0 of AZD1222 vaccination. CDR3 protein: CASGALNTEAFF. The DNA for the CDR3 is TGTGCCAGTGGCGCTTTGAACACTGAAGCTTTCTTT. The full variable domain, its missing parts supplied by reference TRBV19 and TRBJ1-1, is DGGITQSPKYLFRKEGQNVTLSCEQNLNHDAMYWYRQDPGQGLRLIYYSQIVNDFQKGDIAEGYSVSREKKESFPLTVTSAQKNPTAFYLCASGALNTEAFFGQGTRLTVV.